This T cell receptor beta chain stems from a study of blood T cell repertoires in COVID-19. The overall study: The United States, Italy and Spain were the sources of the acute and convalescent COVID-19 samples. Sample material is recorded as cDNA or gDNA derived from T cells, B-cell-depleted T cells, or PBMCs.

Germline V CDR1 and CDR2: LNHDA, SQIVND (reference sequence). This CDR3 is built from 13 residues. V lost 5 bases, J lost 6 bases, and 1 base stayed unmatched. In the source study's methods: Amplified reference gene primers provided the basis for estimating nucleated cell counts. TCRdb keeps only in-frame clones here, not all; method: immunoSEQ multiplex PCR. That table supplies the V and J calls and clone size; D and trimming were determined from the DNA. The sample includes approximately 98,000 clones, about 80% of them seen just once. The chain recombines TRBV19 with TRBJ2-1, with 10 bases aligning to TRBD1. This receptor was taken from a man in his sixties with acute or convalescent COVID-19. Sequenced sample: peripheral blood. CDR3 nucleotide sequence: TGTGCCAGTAGTGGACAGGGGGTCAATGAGCAGTTCTTC. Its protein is CASSGQGVNEQFF.